This T cell receptor (beta chain) comes out of a study of blood T cell repertoires in COVID-19. Individuals drawn from about 26 US areas were about 18 to 100 years old. Sequencing used immunoSEQ multiplex PCR; TCRdb keeps in-frame clones, though not all of them. Found here are under 300,000 clones, about 85% of them singletons; the top ten hold about 6.9%. Sequencing input: PBMCs or T cells enriched from blood (not recorded which). This TCR was sampled from a woman in her 50s who had been exposed to COVID-19.

CDR3 nucleotide sequence: TGCAGTGCTAGTCGGACAGCCTTAACCGTTGAAGCTTTCTTT. This gives the protein CSASRTALTVEAFF. The rearrangement links TRBV20-1 to TRBJ1-1; D is possibly TRBD1 (6 bases). V was clipped by 3 bases and J by 7 bases, with 18 bases between them. This CDR3 comprises 14 residues. The germline CDR1 and CDR2 sequences are DFQATT and SNEGSKA (reference sequence).